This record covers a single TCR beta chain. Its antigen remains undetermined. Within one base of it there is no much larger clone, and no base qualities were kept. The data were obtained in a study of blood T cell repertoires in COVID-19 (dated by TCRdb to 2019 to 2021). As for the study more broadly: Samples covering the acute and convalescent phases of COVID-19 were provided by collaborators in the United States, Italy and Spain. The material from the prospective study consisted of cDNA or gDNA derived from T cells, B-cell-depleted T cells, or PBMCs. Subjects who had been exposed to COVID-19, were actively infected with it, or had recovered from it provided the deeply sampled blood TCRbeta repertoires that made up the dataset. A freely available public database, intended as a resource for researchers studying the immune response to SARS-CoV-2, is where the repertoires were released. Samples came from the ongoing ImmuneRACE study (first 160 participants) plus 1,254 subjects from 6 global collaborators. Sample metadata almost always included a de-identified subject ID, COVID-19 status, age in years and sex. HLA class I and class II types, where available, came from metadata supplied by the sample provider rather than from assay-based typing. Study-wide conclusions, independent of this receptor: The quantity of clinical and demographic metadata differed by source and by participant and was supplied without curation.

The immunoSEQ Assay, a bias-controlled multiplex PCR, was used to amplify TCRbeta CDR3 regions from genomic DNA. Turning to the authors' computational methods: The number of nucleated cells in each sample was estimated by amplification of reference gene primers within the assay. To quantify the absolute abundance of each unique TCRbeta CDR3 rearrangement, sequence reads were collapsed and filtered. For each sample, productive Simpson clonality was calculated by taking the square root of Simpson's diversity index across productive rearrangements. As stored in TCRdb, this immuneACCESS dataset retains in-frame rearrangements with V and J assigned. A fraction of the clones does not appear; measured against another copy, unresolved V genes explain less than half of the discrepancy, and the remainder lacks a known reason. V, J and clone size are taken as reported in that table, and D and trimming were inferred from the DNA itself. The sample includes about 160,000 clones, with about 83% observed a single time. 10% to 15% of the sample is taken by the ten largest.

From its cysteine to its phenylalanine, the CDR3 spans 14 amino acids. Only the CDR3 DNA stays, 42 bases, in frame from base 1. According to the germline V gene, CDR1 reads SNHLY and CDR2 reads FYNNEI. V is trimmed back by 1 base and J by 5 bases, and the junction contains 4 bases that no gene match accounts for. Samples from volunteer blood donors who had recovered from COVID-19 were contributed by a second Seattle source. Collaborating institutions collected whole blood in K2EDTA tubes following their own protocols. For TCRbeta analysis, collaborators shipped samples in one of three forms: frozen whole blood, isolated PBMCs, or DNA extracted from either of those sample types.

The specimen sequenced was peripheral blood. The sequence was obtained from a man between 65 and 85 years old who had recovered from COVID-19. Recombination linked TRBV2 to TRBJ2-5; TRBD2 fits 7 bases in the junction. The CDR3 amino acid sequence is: CASSEGGSGETQYF. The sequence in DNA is TGTGCCAGCAGTGAAGGCGGGAGCGGCGAGACCCAGTACTTC.